One sample yielded the 19 T cell receptor beta chains listed below, sequenced in a study of memory CD4+ T cells and cytomegalovirus serostatus. Single viable CD3+CD4+CD8-CD45RO+ cells were sorted as the memory CD4+ T cells. The data were produced by immunoSEQ multiplex PCR, yet TCRdb's version contains in-frame clones alone and is incomplete. In the table there are about 73,000 clones, under 80% of which are singletons. Sequences were obtained from memory CD4+ T cells from blood. The receptors originated from an adult in good health and CMV-seropositive.

The chain recombines TRBV30 with TRBJ2-7; D unresolved. The germline V gene has CDR1 GTSNPN and CDR2 SVGIG (reference sequence). Trimming cost V 5 bases and J 0 bases, with 8 bases left between them. CDR3 length equals 12 residues. CDR3 residues: CAWALYSYEQYF. CDR3 DNA: TGTGCCTGGGCCTTATACTCCTACGAGCAGTACTTC.

CDR3 residues: CASGLYTGIGSNQPQHF. DNA of the CDR3: TGTGCTAGTGGTTTGTACACGGGTATTGGGAGCAATCAGCCCCAGCATTTT. The J gene is TRBJ1-5, the V gene TRBV12-5; no reliable D call. The CDR3 loop spans 17 amino acids. The germline gives CDR1 LGHNT, CDR2 FRNRAP. Trimming removed 2 bases at V and 1 base at J, with 15 bases between.

The genes are TRBV7-9 and TRBJ1-4; D perhaps matches TRBD1 (5 bases). The V gene lost 2 bases and the J gene lost 0 bases, with 13 bases spanning the gap. The CDR3 consists of 17 residues. Germline-derived CDR1 and CDR2 are SEHNR and FQNEAQ (reference sequence). This chain's CDR3 is CASSLWQGWTTNEKLFF. The CDR3 DNA sequence: TGTGCCAGCAGCTTATGGCAGGGATGGACAACTAATGAAAAACTGTTTTTT.

The rearrangement links TRBV6-5 to TRBJ1-1; D gene ambiguous. This CDR3 has 12 amino acids. The germline V gene encodes CDR1 MNHEY and CDR2 SVGAGI. Trimming took 0 bases from V and 7 from J, leaving 6 bases between them. The CDR3: CASSYSRSEAFF. Written as DNA, the CDR3 is TGTGCCAGCAGTTACTCAAGGAGTGAAGCTTTCTTT.

V and J are TRBV2 and TRBJ2-3; tentative D call: TRBD1 (6 bases). Trimming took 3 bases from V and 9 from J, leaving 13 bases between them. The germline CDR1 and CDR2 sequences are SNHLY and FYNNEI. The CDR3 sequence is 13 residues long. DNA for the CDR3: TGTGCCAGCAGTGACCCACAGGGTTCGACGCAGTATTTT. It yields the protein CASSDPQGSTQYF. Full variable domain (outside the CDR3, taken from reference TRBV2 and TRBJ2-3): EPEVTQTPSHQVTQMGQEVILRCVPISNHLYFYWYRQILGQKVEFLVSFYNNEISEKSEIFDDQFSVERPDGSNFTLKIRSTKLEDSAMYFCASSDPQGSTQYFGPGTRLTVL.

The V and J genes are TRBV7-9 and TRBJ1-2; maybe TRBD1 (5 bases). Germline-derived CDR1 and CDR2 are SEHNR and FQNEAQ (reference sequence). The CDR3 has 11 amino acids. V was cut by 8 bases and J by 4 bases, with 8 bases left in between. The DNA of the CDR3 is TGTGCCAGCGGGGGATCCTATGGCTACACCTTC. It codes for CASGGSYGYTF. The full variable domain, rest sourced from reference TRBV7-9 and TRBJ1-2, is DTGVSQNPRHKITKRGQNVTFRCDPISEHNRLYWYRQTLGQGPEFLTYFQNEAQLEKSRLLSDRFSAERPKGSFSTLEIQRTEQGDSAMYLCASGGSYGYTFGSGTRLTVV.

V is TRBV7-2 and J is TRBJ1-2; TRBD1 matches at 8 bases. Trimming cost V 10 bases and J 4 bases; bases outside gene matches: 8. Germline CDR1 reads SGHTA; CDR2 reads FQGNSA. The CDR3 runs to 13 residues. CDR3 sequence reads: CATDRGIGYGYTF. The CDR3 bases are TGTGCCACCGACAGGGGAATAGGCTATGGCTACACCTTC. The variable domain in full, with the rest retrieved from reference TRBV7-2 and TRBJ1-2, is GAGVSQSPSNKVTEKGKDVELRCDPISGHTALYWYRQSLGQGLEFLIYFQGNSAPDKSGLPSDRFSAERTGGSVSTLTIQRTQQEDSAVYLCATDRGIGYGYTFGSGTRLTVV.

CDR3 bases: TGTGCCAGCAGTTTTCAGGGGCGGGTCAACACTGAAGCTTTCTTT. This encodes CASSFQGRVNTEAFF. The V call is TRBV27, the J call TRBJ1-1; maybe TRBD1 (6 bases). V lost 3 bases to trimming and J lost 2 bases, with 13 bases between them. The CDR3 runs 15 residues. Germline-derived CDR1 and CDR2 are MNHEY and SMNVEV (reference sequence).

The chain employs TRBV7-9 and TRBJ1-5; D is unclear. The CDR3 extends over 13 amino acids. Trimming cost V 5 bases and J 5 bases, with 10 bases left between them. The germline CDR1 and CDR2 sequences are SEHNR and FQNEAQ (reference sequence). The CDR3 DNA follows: TGTGCCAGCAGCCCCGCTCCTGATCAGCCCCAGCATTTT. Translation gives CASSPAPDQPQHF.

The CDR3 loop reads CASSLGGELNEQFF. The CDR3 DNA reads TGTGCCAGCAGCTTAGGGGGAGAACTTAATGAGCAGTTCTTC. V usage is TRBV11-3 and J usage is TRBJ2-1, with D perhaps matching TRBD2 (5 bases). V was shortened by 1 base and J by 7 bases, with 11 bases between the two germline ends. The germline gives CDR1 SGHNT, CDR2 YENEEA. This CDR3 is built from 14 residues.

There are a few counts of this clone. The genes are TRBV27 and TRBJ2-5; D possibly corresponds to TRBD2 (5 bases). The CDR3 is 15 residues long. V was shortened by 6 bases and J by 2 bases, with 16 bases between the two germline ends. Germline-derived CDR1 and CDR2 are MNHEY and SMNVEV (reference sequence). CDR3 in DNA: TGTGCCAGCAGCTCCTACGGGGTTGTACAAGAGACCCAGTACTTC. Protein sequence: CASSSYGVVQETQYF.

The genes are TRBV30 and TRBJ2-1; no definite D call. The V and J ends lost 4 bases and 7 bases respectively, with 17 bases between them. Germline CDR1 GTSNPN, CDR2 SVGIG (reference sequence). The CDR3 is made up of 14 amino acids. In nucleotides, the CDR3 is TGTGCCTGGATTGATTCGGTAATGAGGAATGAGCAGTTCTTC. Its translation: CAWIDSVMRNEQFF.

This rearrangement joins TRBV27 to TRBJ2-2, with TRBD1 matching 7 bases. Germline V lookup: CDR1 MNHEY, CDR2 SMNVEV (reference sequence). This CDR3 spans 14 amino acids. V lost 3 bases to trimming and J lost 4 bases; unmatched junction nucleotides: 2. The CDR3 DNA reads as TGTGCCAGCAGTTTTTCAGGGGGCACCGGGGAGCTGTTTTTT. Protein product: CASSFSGGTGELFF.

The chain recombines TRBV12-5 with TRBJ2-7; D unresolved. The germline CDR1 and CDR2 sequences are LGHNT and FRNRAP. The V gene lost 6 bases and the J gene lost 3 bases, with 6 bases spanning the gap. The CDR3 is 11 residues long. The CDR3 spells CASGNNYEQYF. The DNA of the CDR3 is TGTGCTAGTGGCAACAACTACGAGCAGTACTTC.

This chain connects TRBV7-2 to TRBJ1-5, with a possible D match to TRBD1 (5 bases). Per germline, CDR1 SGHTA and CDR2 FQGNSA. V lost 3 bases to trimming and J lost 7 bases, with 13 bases between them. There are 14 residues in the CDR3. The CDR3 region is CASSFPGRWQPQHF. The CDR3 DNA is TGTGCCAGCAGCTTTCCGGGACGTTGGCAGCCCCAGCATTTT. The full variable domain, with the rest looked up from reference TRBV7-2 and TRBJ1-5, is GAGVSQSPSNKVTEKGKDVELRCDPISGHTALYWYRQSLGQGLEFLIYFQGNSAPDKSGLPSDRFSAERTGGSVSTLTIQRTQQEDSAVYLCASSFPGRWQPQHFGDGTRLSIL.

The V call is TRBV14, the J call TRBJ1-6, with no clear D. Trimming pared 4 bases from V and 8 bases from J, leaving 9 bases between. Germline CDR1 reads SGHDN; CDR2 reads FVKESK. The CDR3 length is 13 residues. Written as DNA, the CDR3 is TGTGCCAGCAGCCTCCGTCGTGATTCACCCCTCCACTTT. It yields the protein CASSLRRDSPLHF.

The rearrangement links TRBV18 to TRBJ1-2; D remains ambiguous. This CDR3 has 15 amino acids. Per germline, CDR1 KGHSH and CDR2 LQKENI. V lost 8 bases, J lost 0 bases, and 16 bases lay in between. CDR3 coding DNA: TGTGCCAGCACCTTCTCGGCAGGAACTAACTATGGCTACACCTTC. It encodes CASTFSAGTNYGYTF.

The chain has TRBV19 and TRBJ2-5, with 9 bases lining up with TRBD2. Germline values: CDR1 LNHDA, CDR2 SQIVND (reference sequence). With V trimmed by 3 bases and J by 1 base, 9 bases remained unmatched. The CDR3 runs to 17 residues. The CDR3 nucleotides are TGTGCCAGTAGTATTTCCGGTAGCGGGAGTCCCCAAGAGACCCAGTACTTC. The encoded protein is CASSISGSGSPQETQYF.

The chain carries TRBV30 and TRBJ1-3; D ambiguous. CDR1 GTSNPN and CDR2 SVGIG come from the germline V gene (reference sequence). The V end lost 4 bases, the J end lost 6 bases, and 13 bases lay between the germline ends. CDR3 length equals 13 residues. The CDR3 DNA follows: TGTGCCTGGAATCGGGGAGGTAAAAACACCATATATTTT. This codes for CAWNRGGKNTIYF.